This T cell receptor beta chain was sequenced for a study of cytomegalovirus exposure and HLA in healthy donors. Study at large: It was reported in a later analysis that the 100 to 150 validation repertoires used the same platform as the roughly 640 first-cohort repertoires.

V lost 4 bases, J lost 3 bases, and 5 bases stayed unmatched. This CDR3 is built from 15 residues. Germline CDR1 and CDR2: KGHSH and LQKENI. Generated by immunoSEQ multiplex PCR, the TCRdb table keeps only in-frame clones and is missing some. In the table there are 200,000 to 300,000 clones, approximately 86% of which are singletons. To note about this clone: Antigen unknown.

General study results and limits: Per published reports, the classifier diagnosed cytomegalovirus status with high specificity and sensitivity. Cytomegalovirus-associated status was assigned to fewer than 200 TCR beta chains.

The V call is TRBV18, the J call TRBJ1-4, with 7 bases identical to TRBD1. Sequencing was performed on PBMCs. The origin of this receptor is a young woman in good health and CMV-seropositive. CDR3 loop: CASSQGQAANEKLFF. For the CDR3, the DNA is TGTGCCAGCTCACAAGGACAGGCAGCTAATGAAAAACTGTTTTTT.